This T cell receptor (beta chain) came from a study of blood T cell repertoires in COVID-19 (dated by TCRdb to 2020 to 2021). General notes on the study: Collaborator samples came from the United States, Italy and Spain and covered acute and convalescent phases of COVID-19. The prospective study material was composed of cDNA or gDNA derived from T cells, B-cell-depleted T cells, or PBMCs. The dataset comprised deeply sampled blood TCRbeta repertoires from subjects exposed to, actively infected with, or recovered from COVID-19. The repertoires were released in a freely available public database intended as a resource for research on the immune response to SARS-CoV-2. The samples were drawn from the first 160 participants of the ongoing ImmuneRACE study and from 1,254 subjects provided by 6 global collaborators. Nearly every sample came with metadata listing a de-identified subject ID, COVID-19 status, age in years and sex. Where HLA class I and class II types were available, the types were taken from metadata supplied by the sample provider, not from assay-based typing. The full study reports these points: How much clinical and demographic metadata was included differed by source and by participant, and the metadata was provided uncurated.

Trimming leaves V shorter by 4 bases and J shorter by 5 bases, with the junction holding 7 bases beyond the gene matches. The germline V gene sets CDR1 to SQVTM and CDR2 to ANQGSEA. From cysteine to phenylalanine, the CDR3 is 13 amino acids long. The entry retains the CDR3 DNA only, 39 bases that are in frame from base 1. This clone was observed a few times. The specificity of this receptor is unknown. No clone much larger than this one lies a single base away; base qualities are absent. The collaborating institutions used their own protocols to collect whole blood in K2EDTA tubes. For TCRbeta analysis, collaborators shipped samples in one of three forms: frozen whole blood, isolated PBMCs, or DNA extracted from either of those sample types. The immunoSEQ Assay, a bias-controlled multiplex PCR, was used to amplify TCRbeta CDR3 regions from genomic DNA. Per the original workflow: The number of nucleated cells in each sample was estimated by amplification of reference gene primers within the assay. Sequence reads were collapsed and filtered to measure the absolute abundance of every unique TCRbeta CDR3 rearrangement. For each sample, productive Simpson clonality was calculated as the square root of Simpson's diversity index across productive rearrangements. TCRdb re-hosts the immuneACCESS table, in-frame sequences only. Its copies lack some clones; in the studies checked, an unresolved V gene accounts for under half of them, and the cause for the rest is not known. V, J and clone size derive from that table, while D and trimming were established from the DNA sequence. This sample lists more than 150,000 clones; less than 90% were detected once. The top ten clonotypes cover under 4.5% of the sample.

The sequenced sample consisted of peripheral blood. The sequence came from a woman aged 70 to 79 with acute or convalescent COVID-19. The rearranged segments are TRBV29-1 and TRBJ1-1, and TRBD1 matches 7 of the central bases. The bases read TGCAGCGTTGGGACAGGCCGAGGGACTGAAGCTTTCTTT. Its translation reads: CSVGTGRGTEAFF.